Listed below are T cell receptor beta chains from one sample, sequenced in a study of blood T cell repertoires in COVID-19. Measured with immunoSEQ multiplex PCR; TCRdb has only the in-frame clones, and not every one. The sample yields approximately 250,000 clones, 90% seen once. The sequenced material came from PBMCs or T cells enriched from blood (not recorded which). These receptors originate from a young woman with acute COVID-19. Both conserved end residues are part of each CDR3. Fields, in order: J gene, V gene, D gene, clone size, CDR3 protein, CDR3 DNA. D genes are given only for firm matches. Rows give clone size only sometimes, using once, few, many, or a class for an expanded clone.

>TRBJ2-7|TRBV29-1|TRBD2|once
CSVVWLAGAEQYF
TGCAGCGTTGTTTGGCTAGCGGGAGCCGAGCAGTACTTC
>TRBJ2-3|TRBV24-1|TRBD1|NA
CATSSGQGATDTQYF
TGTGCCACCAGCTCCGGACAGGGGGCAACAGATACGCAGTATTTT
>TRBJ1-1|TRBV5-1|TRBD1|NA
CASSLQGVNTEAFF
TGCGCCAGCAGCTTGCAGGGGGTGAACACTGAAGCTTTCTTT
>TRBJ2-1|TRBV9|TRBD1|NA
CASSTGTDYNEQFF
TGTGCCAGCAGTACCGGGACAGACTACAATGAGCAGTTCTTC
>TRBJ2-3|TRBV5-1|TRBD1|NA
CASSFGQGATDTQYF
TGCGCCAGCAGCTTCGGACAGGGGGCCACAGATACGCAGTATTTT
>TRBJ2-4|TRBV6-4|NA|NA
CASSVNRESRNIQYF
TGTGCCAGCAGCGTAAACAGGGAGAGTAGAAACATTCAGTACTTC
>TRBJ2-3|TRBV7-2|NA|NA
CASSMWAGGTDTQYF
TGTGCCAGCAGCATGTGGGCAGGGGGCACAGATACGCAGTATTTT
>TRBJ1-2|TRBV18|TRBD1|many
CASSPDGGQGSGYTF
TGTGCCAGCTCACCAGACGGGGGACAGGGCTCTGGCTACACCTTC
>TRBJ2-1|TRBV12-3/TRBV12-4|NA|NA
CASSMGVAGQFF
TGTGCCAGCAGTATGGGAGTCGCAGGGCAGTTCTTC
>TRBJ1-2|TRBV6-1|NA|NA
CASSEEFTGSPGYTF
TGTGCCAGCAGTGAAGAATTTACAGGTTCACCTGGCTACACCTTC
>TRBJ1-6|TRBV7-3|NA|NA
CASSSQPSYNSPLHF
TGTGCCAGCAGCTCACAACCCTCCTATAATTCACCCCTCCACTTT
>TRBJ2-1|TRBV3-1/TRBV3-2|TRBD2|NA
CASSQIWSGRTGPSYNEQFF
TGTGCCAGCAGCCAAATTTGGAGCGGGAGAACGGGACCTTCCTACAATGAGCAGTTCTTC
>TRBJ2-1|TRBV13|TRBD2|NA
CASSLVPSGDYNEQFF
TGTGCCAGCAGCTTAGTGCCTAGCGGGGACTACAATGAGCAGTTCTTC
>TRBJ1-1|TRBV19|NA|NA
CASSINGGNTEAFF
TGTGCCAGTAGTATTAACGGGGGTAACACTGAAGCTTTCTTT
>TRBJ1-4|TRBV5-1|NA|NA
CASSLGERNEKLFF
TGCGCCAGCAGCTTGGGAGAACGAAATGAAAAACTGTTTTTT
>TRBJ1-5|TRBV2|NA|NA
CASSETQPGDQPQHF
TGTGCCAGCAGTGAAACCCAACCGGGGGATCAGCCCCAGCATTTT
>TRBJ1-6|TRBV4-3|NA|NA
CASSQVYVAIQALYSPLHF
TGCGCCAGCAGCCAAGTATACGTCGCAATACAGGCCCTATATTCACCCCTCCACTTT
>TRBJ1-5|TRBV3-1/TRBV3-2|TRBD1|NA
CASSRDREYQPQHF
TGTGCCAGCAGCCGGGACAGGGAATATCAGCCCCAGCATTTT
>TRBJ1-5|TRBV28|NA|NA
CASSPSAGEGYSNQPQHF
TGTGCCAGCAGTCCCTCGGCGGGGGAGGGATATTCCAATCAGCCCCAGCATTTT
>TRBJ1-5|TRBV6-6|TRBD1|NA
CASSHLSSLKTGKRPQHF
TGTGCCAGCAGTCACCTCTCCTCACTAAAGACAGGGAAGCGGCCCCAGCATTTT
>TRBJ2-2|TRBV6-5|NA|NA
CASMRDSLYTGELFF
TGTGCCAGCATGCGGGACAGCCTTTACACCGGGGAGCTGTTTTTT
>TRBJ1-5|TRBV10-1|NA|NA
CASCVGGRGAEINQPQHF
TGCGCCAGCTGTGTGGGGGGGCGGGGGGCGGAGATCAATCAGCCCCAGCATTTT
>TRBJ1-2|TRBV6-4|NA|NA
CAIQDRALYGYTF
TGTGCCATCCAGGACAGAGCCCTATATGGCTACACCTTC
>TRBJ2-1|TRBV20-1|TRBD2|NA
CSASRREAPYNEQFF
TGCAGTGCTAGTAGGCGGGAGGCCCCCTACAATGAGCAGTTCTTC
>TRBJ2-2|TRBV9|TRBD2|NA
CASSEGTSAAGELFF
TGTGCCAGCAGCGAAGGGACTAGTGCGGCCGGGGAGCTGTTTTTT
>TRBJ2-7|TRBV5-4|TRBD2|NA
CASSLGLAPSYEQYF
TGTGCCAGCAGCCTGGGACTAGCGCCTTCCTACGAGCAGTACTTC
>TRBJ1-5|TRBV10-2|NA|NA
CASSESGGAGGPQHF
TGCGCCAGCAGTGAGTCAGGGGGAGCTGGTGGGCCCCAGCATTTT
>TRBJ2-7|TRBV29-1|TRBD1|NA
CSVQTTGAYEQYF
TGCAGCGTTCAGACGACAGGGGCCTACGAGCAGTACTTC
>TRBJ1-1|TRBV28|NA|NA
CASSAVTTEAFF
TGTGCCAGCAGTGCGGTTACCACTGAAGCTTTCTTT
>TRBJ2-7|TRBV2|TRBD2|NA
CASSLSGNPTYEQYF
TGTGCCAGCAGCCTTAGCGGGAATCCAACCTACGAGCAGTACTTC
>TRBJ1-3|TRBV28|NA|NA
CASSLTVSSGNTIYF
TGTGCCAGCAGTTTAACGGTGAGCTCTGGAAACACCATATATTTT
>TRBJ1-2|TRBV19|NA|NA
CASGQDYDGYTF
TGTGCCAGTGGCCAGGACTACGATGGCTACACCTTC
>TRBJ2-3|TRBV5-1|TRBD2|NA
CASSTGLAGPGDTQYF
TGCGCCAGCAGCACGGGACTAGCGGGGCCCGGCGATACGCAGTATTTT
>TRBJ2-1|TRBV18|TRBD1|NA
CASSPYRTGGNVNEQFF
TGTGCCAGCTCACCATACCGGACAGGCGGTAACGTCAATGAGCAGTTCTTC
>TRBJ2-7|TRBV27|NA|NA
CASSGWGSPYEQYF
TGTGCCAGCAGTGGGTGGGGCAGTCCCTACGAGCAGTACTTC
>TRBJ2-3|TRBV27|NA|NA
CASSLASLGATDTQYF
TGTGCCAGCAGTTTAGCCTCGTTGGGGGCCACAGATACGCAGTATTTT
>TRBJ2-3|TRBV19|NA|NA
CASSMGGTVTGADTQYF
TGTGCCAGTAGTATGGGTGGGACAGTGACGGGGGCAGATACGCAGTATTTT
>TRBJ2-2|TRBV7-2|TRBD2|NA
CASTTLRGAGELFF
TGTGCCAGCACCACCCTTCGGGGGGCCGGGGAGCTGTTTTTT
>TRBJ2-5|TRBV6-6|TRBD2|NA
CASSYDGRGYQETQYF
TGTGCCAGCAGTTACGACGGGAGGGGGTACCAAGAGACCCAGTACTTC
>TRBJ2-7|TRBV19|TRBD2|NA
CASSLTSGAYEQYF
TGTGCCAGTAGTCTAACTAGCGGGGCCTACGAGCAGTACTTC
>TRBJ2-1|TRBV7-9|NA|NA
CASSLGHSPYNEQFF
TGTGCCAGCAGCTTGGGGCATAGCCCCTACAATGAGCAGTTCTTC
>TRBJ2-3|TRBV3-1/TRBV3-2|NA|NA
CASSPRGGVQYF
TGTGCCAGCAGCCCCAGAGGAGGTGTGCAGTATTTT